The 20 T cell receptor beta chains presented below share a single source sample, sequenced in a study of metastatic and nonmetastatic thyroid tumors. Thyroid surgery was preceded by no treatment in any patient. TCRdb re-called the PCR reads through MiXCR. The sample shows 20,000 to 25,000 clones, about 20% of them seen only once. Specimen: blood. The receptors were sampled from a female donor with papillary thyroid cancer or a benign thyroid nodule (not recorded which). Some clones in this sample may be carry-over from other donors' samples.

The V call is TRBV20-1, the J call TRBJ1-1; D unclear. Trimming shortened V by 4 bases and J by 6 bases, and 24 bases separated the two germline ends. This CDR3 has 16 residues. Germline assignment: CDR1 DFQATT and CDR2 SNEGSKA (reference sequence). The CDR3 nucleotides are TGCAGTGCTATCCCCCGGTCAAGGCGCGCTCAGTCTGAAGCTTTCTTT. Translation: CSAIPRSRRAQSEAFF.

In its sample, this clone was seen many times. Distinct nucleotide sequences in the sample also encode this CDR3. CDR3 region: CASTPEVTYNEQFF. Here the CDR3 DNA reads TGTGCCAGCACCCCCGAGGTTACCTACAATGAGCAGTTCTTC. The chain uses TRBV7-2 and TRBJ2-1; D is undetermined. This CDR3 is 14 amino acids long. In germline, CDR1 is SGHTA, CDR2 FQGNSA. Deletions cut 7 bases from V and 2 bases from J, with 12 bases between.

This clone was seen a few times. This CDR3 is CASIDPGLAGVDEQFF. The CDR3 DNA sequence: TGTGCCAGCATCGACCCGGGACTAGCGGGAGTCGATGAGCAGTTCTTC. V is TRBV6-2 or TRBV6-3 and J is TRBJ2-1, with 14 bases that match TRBD2. CDR3 length: 16 amino acids. Unmatched junction bases numbered 10, after V lost 7 bases and J lost 8 bases. Germline CDR1 reads MNHEY; CDR2 reads SVGEGT.

This clone is medium-sized. J is TRBJ2-7 and V is TRBV5-6, with D maybe TRBD1 (5 bases). Germline CDR1 SGHDT, CDR2 YYEEEE. The V end was cut by 0 bases, the J end by 4 bases, with 11 bases between. The CDR3 sequence is 14 residues long. CDR3: CASSLAEQEYEQYF. In nucleotides, the CDR3 is TGTGCCAGCAGCTTGGCCGAACAGGAGTACGAGCAGTACTTC.

This clone was seen ten or more times. V usage is TRBV2 and J usage is TRBJ2-2; 9 nucleotides agree with TRBD1. This CDR3 region has 17 residues. V was pared by 5 bases and J by 6 bases, with 13 bases of the junction left unmatched. The V gene's germline CDR1 is SNHLY and CDR2 FYNNEI. The CDR3 here is CASSIPNRGRGSGELFF. In DNA, the CDR3 is TGTGCCAGCAGTATACCGAACAGGGGGCGAGGGTCCGGGGAGCTGTTTTTT.

This clone was seen many times. The J gene is TRBJ1-5, the V gene TRBV18; D is perhaps TRBD1 (6 bases). Germline V gives CDR1 KGHSH, CDR2 LQKENI. The CDR3 runs 19 residues. The V end was cut by 4 bases, the J end by 0 bases, with 22 bases between. The CDR3 region has the DNA TGTGCCAGCTCACGGCGCGCAGGGGCCGATAGCTATAGCAATCAGCCCCAGCATTTT. Its protein is CASSRRAGADSYSNQPQHF.

This clone was detected ten times or more. The chain joins TRBV20-1 to TRBJ2-3; 11 bases are a match to TRBD2. The CDR3 covers 17 residues. J was trimmed by 2 bases and V by 1 base; bases with no gene match: 8. Germline CDR1 is DFQATT and CDR2 is SNEGSKA (reference sequence). The CDR3 nucleotides are TGCAGTGCTAGAGCGCCTCTAGCGGGGGGTGACACAGATACGCAGTATTTT. Residues: CSARAPLAGGDTDTQYF.

This clone was counted a single time. The rearrangement joins TRBV5-1 to TRBJ1-2; no definite D call. The CDR3 has 12 residues. Trimming stripped 0 bases from V and 11 bases from J, with 11 bases between. The germline gives CDR1 SGHRS, CDR2 YFSETQ. CDR3 residues: CASSLDDKLYTF. CDR3 DNA: TGCGCCAGCAGCTTGGACGACAAATTGTACACCTTC.

The table lists this clone with many counts. The chain uses TRBV30 and TRBJ2-1; TRBD1 matches 8 bases. The ends lost 3 bases at V and 1 base at J; junction bases unmatched: 8. Germline V CDR1 and CDR2: GTSNPN, SVGIG (reference sequence). The CDR3 spans 16 residues. The CDR3 nucleotides are TGTGCCTGGAGGATACAGGGGGAATATTCCTACAATGAGCAGTTCTTC. Its protein is CAWRIQGEYSYNEQFF.

The sample holds many counts of this clone. The chain has TRBV20-1 and TRBJ1-5, with TRBD1 matching over 8 bases. This CDR3 spans 14 amino acids. V lost 3 bases to trimming and J lost 9 bases; unmatched junction nucleotides: 10. The germline gives CDR1 DFQATT, CDR2 SNEGSKA (reference sequence). The CDR3: CSASLGQGFLPQHF. As DNA, the CDR3 is TGCAGTGCTAGCCTCGGACAGGGCTTTTTGCCCCAGCATTTT.

The chain uses TRBV6-2 or TRBV6-3 and TRBJ1-6; 9 nucleotides align to TRBD1. With V trimmed by 5 bases and J by 10 bases, 6 bases remained unmatched. Germline lookup yields CDR1 MNHEY and CDR2 SVGEGT. The CDR3 runs 14 residues. The chain's CDR3 is CASSLGTGNSPLHF. The DNA for the CDR3 is TGTGCCAGCAGTCTCGGGACAGGGAACTCACCCCTCCACTTT.

In regard to this clone: A clone one base away is much larger, so this may be a read error. Other DNA sequences in the same sample also yield this CDR3. The chain joins TRBV7-2 to TRBJ1-4, with D perhaps matching TRBD1 (6 bases). Germline CDR1 is SGHTA and CDR2 is FQGNSA. The CDR3 runs to 13 residues. V shed 5 bases and J shed 7 bases, with 11 bases lying between them. CDR3 sequence: CASSLRGGEKLFF. The CDR3, as DNA: TGTGCCAGCAGCCTAAGAGGGGGTGAAAAACTGTTTTTT.

This clone was observed at least ten times. V and J are TRBV3-1 and TRBJ2-7, with unresolved D. This CDR3 contains 15 residues. V was clipped by 1 base and J by 3 bases, with 13 bases between them. The germline gives CDR1 LGHDT, CDR2 YNNKEL (reference sequence). The CDR3 here is CASSQGPDTFYEQYF. As DNA, the CDR3 is TGTGCCAGCAGCCAAGGTCCTGACACCTTCTACGAGCAGTACTTC.

This clone has ten or more counts. This could be a read error, since a much larger clone is one nucleotide away. The conserved closing phenylalanine or tryptophan is absent in this CDR3, likely reflecting a read error. The V gene is TRBV24-1, the J gene TRBJ2-7; 7 bases are shared with TRBD2. With V trimmed by 2 bases and J by 3 bases, 3 bases remained unmatched. The CDR3 sequence is 14 residues long. Germline V gene data show CDR1 as KGHDR and CDR2 as SFDVKD. The CDR3 sequence is CATSDSTSDYEQYL. CDR3 nucleotide sequence: TGTGCCACCAGTGATTCCACTAGCGACTACGAGCAGTACCTC.

This clone has a count of ten or more. Other DNA sequences in this sample translate to the same CDR3. The chain recombines TRBV20-1 with TRBJ2-3; TRBD2 aligns across 16 bases. CDR3 size: 16 residues. The junction had 5 bases not matched to a gene; V was cut back by 0 bases and J by 8 bases. Germline-derived CDR1 and CDR2 are DFQATT and SNEGSKA (reference sequence). The CDR3 protein is CSARDRGLAGGPTQYF. In DNA, the CDR3 is TGCAGTGCTAGAGATCGGGGACTAGCGGGAGGGCCTACGCAGTATTTT.

This clone was observed at least ten times. The chain joins TRBV11-2 to TRBJ2-1; weak D call: TRBD1 (5 bases). This CDR3 has 15 residues. Deletions cut 5 bases from V and 7 bases from J, with 18 bases between. Germline loops: CDR1 SGHAT, CDR2 FQNNGV. The chain's CDR3 is CASSQPTAGSNEQFF. The CDR3 DNA is TGTGCCAGCAGCCAACCCACGGCAGGGTCTAATGAGCAGTTCTTC.

This clone was recorded a few times. One end of the junction varies from germline; a read error may be responsible. The rearrangement links TRBV6-1 to TRBJ1-1; no definite D call. Germline V gene lookup returns CDR1 MNHNS and CDR2 SASEGT. The CDR3 sequence is 14 residues long. CDR3 sequence reads: CASSAREMNTEAFF. In DNA form, the CDR3 reads TGTGCCAGCAGTGCCAGAGAAATGAACACTGAAGCTTTCTTC.

This clone came up many times. The chain is built from TRBV5-1 and TRBJ2-1; 11 bases agree with TRBD1. The CDR3 totals 16 residues. The junction had 9 bases not matched to a gene; V was cut back by 4 bases and J by 6 bases. Germline V gives CDR1 SGHRS, CDR2 YFSETQ. CDR3 bases: TGCGCCAGCAGCAACCGGGACAGGGGGATTTTCAATGAGCAGTTCTTC. The encoded protein is CASSNRDRGIFNEQFF.

This clone has at least ten counts. This chain connects TRBV5-4 to TRBJ1-1, with D perhaps matching TRBD1 (5 bases). Germline CDR1 and CDR2: SGHNT and YYREEE (reference sequence). This CDR3 is 16 amino acids long. V shed 4 bases and J shed 1 base, with 17 bases lying between them. The CDR3 reads CASSPKPTGRNTEAFF. In nucleotides, the CDR3 is TGTGCCAGCAGCCCGAAGCCAACAGGACGGAACACTGAAGCTTTCTTT.

This clone was detected many times. This may be a read error: a much more frequent sequence differs by one nucleotide. The chain has TRBV14 and TRBJ1-2, with D possibly being TRBD1 (5 bases). Trimming pared 1 base from V and 7 bases from J, leaving 7 bases between. This CDR3 spans 12 amino acids. Germline V gene data show CDR1 as SGHDN and CDR2 as FVKESK. CDR3 sequence reads: CASSQGRVGYTF. The CDR3 bases are TGTGCCAGCAGCCAAGGCAGGGTTGGCTACACCTTC.